This passage covers 18 T cell receptor beta chains from one sample sequenced in a study of OX40 agonist ivuxolimab in advanced cancers. Produced via immunoSEQ multiplex PCR; TCRdb's table is partial and in-frame only. The data show around 100,000 clones, 90% to 95% seen once. The sequencing used CD4+ or CD8+ T cells sorted from blood, collected in a trial of the OX40 agonist ivuxolimab. The source of these receptors is an adult with an advanced solid tumor such as melanoma, head and neck, liver or kidney cancer.

Comments on this clone: The same CDR3 arises from other DNA sequences in this sample as well. V gene TRBV20-1 combines with J gene TRBJ2-5; no clear D. This CDR3 contains 10 residues. The V gene lost 6 bases and the J gene lost 2 bases, with 4 bases spanning the gap. Germline loops: CDR1 DFQATT, CDR2 SNEGSKA (reference sequence). CDR3 sequence reads: CSALQETQYF. The CDR3 region has the DNA TGCAGTGCACTTCAAGAGACCCAGTACTTC.

The gene calls are TRBV7-2 and TRBJ2-1, with D perhaps TRBD1 or TRBD2 (5 bases each). From germline, CDR1 is SGHTA and CDR2 FQGNSA. The V end lost 3 bases, the J end lost 7 bases, and 10 bases lay between the germline ends. The CDR3 extends over 13 amino acids. CDR3 loop: CASSFEGWNEQFF. The CDR3 DNA sequence: TGTGCCAGCAGCTTTGAGGGGTGGAATGAGCAGTTCTTC.

This sequence joins TRBV7-8 and TRBJ2-7; unclear D gene. Germline values: CDR1 SGHVS, CDR2 FQNEAQ. With 3 bases removed from V and 1 base from J, the gap between germline ends came to 7 bases. The length of the CDR3 is 13 residues. The CDR3 region is CASSFSPSYEQYF. The CDR3 nucleotides read TGTGCCAGCAGCTTCTCCCCATCCTACGAGCAGTACTTC.

The V and J genes are TRBV4-2 and TRBJ2-7; the D is unclear. CDR1 is LGHNA, CDR2 YNFKEQ, per germline. Deletions cut 0 bases from V and 2 bases from J, with 11 bases between. The CDR3 has 15 amino acids. The CDR3 loop is CASSQDPVGTYEQYF. The CDR3, as DNA: TGTGCCAGCAGCCAAGATCCCGTGGGGACCTACGAGCAGTACTTC.

V usage is TRBV2 and J usage is TRBJ2-5; D tentatively reads TRBD1 or TRBD2 (5 bases each). The CDR3 runs to 12 residues. The V gene's germline CDR1 is SNHLY and CDR2 FYNNEI. Trimming cost V 6 bases and J 5 bases, with 10 bases left between them. CDR3 amino acids: CASRLGTETQYF. CDR3 bases: TGTGCCAGCAGGTTGGGGACGGAGACCCAGTACTTC.

The V and J genes are TRBV13 and TRBJ2-1, with D unclear. Germline V gene data show CDR1 as PRHDT and CDR2 as FYEKMQ (reference sequence). Trimming removed 1 base at V and 5 bases at J, with 9 bases between. The CDR3 spans 14 residues. CDR3 in DNA: TGTGCCAGCAGCTTAGTACTGGGCGACAATGAGCAGTTCTTC. Protein product: CASSLVLGDNEQFF. Based on the CDR3 plus reference TRBV13 and TRBJ2-1, the full variable domain is AAGVIQSPRHLIKEKRETATLKCYPIPRHDTVYWYQQGPGQDPQFLISFYEKMQSDKGSIPDRFSAQQFSDYHSELNMSSLELGDSALYFCASSLVLGDNEQFFGPGTRLTVL.

The chain has TRBV4-3 and TRBJ2-5; no definite D call. V lost 4 bases, J lost 7 bases, and 19 bases lay in between. The CDR3 is made up of 15 amino acids. Germline V CDR1 and CDR2: LGHNA, YSLEER. CDR3 amino acids: CASSPAFAQAGTQYF. In DNA, the CDR3 is TGCGCCAGCAGCCCCGCTTTTGCGCAGGCAGGGACCCAGTACTTC.

This chain joins TRBV19 and TRBJ2-1; TRBD1 matches 7 bases. The CDR3 is 15 residues long. Germline assignment: CDR1 LNHDA and CDR2 SQIVND (reference sequence). The V gene end was trimmed by 3 bases and the J gene end by 7 bases; junction bases not matched to a gene: 9. The chain's CDR3 is CASSMGDSRWNEQFF. CDR3 bases: TGTGCCAGTAGTATGGGGGACAGTAGGTGGAATGAGCAGTTCTTC.

This clone appeared a single time. The chain links TRBV5-4 to TRBJ2-5, with D possibly TRBD2 on 5 matching bases. TRBJ2-7 explains the end of the DNA better; the J call may be wrong. The CDR3 length is 12 residues. Germline CDR1 is SGHNT and CDR2 is YYREEE (reference sequence). The DNA of the CDR3 is TGTGCCAGCAGTCTCCGGGACTACGAGCAGTACTTC. It encodes CASSLRDYEQYF.

As to this clone: Because the CDR3 is missing its conserved closing phenylalanine or tryptophan, this is likely a read error. The limits of the CDR3 on the DNA are not certain, so only TCRdb's listed CDR3 is given. The rearrangement joins TRBV23-1 to TRBJ2-3; TRBD1 reflects the table's D call only, with no check against the DNA. TRBV23-1 is sorted into the ORF group, with uncertain function. The CDR3 is 8 residues long, ends included. CDR3 protein: CASSQQTV.

J is TRBJ2-7 and V is TRBV6-5, with D possibly matching TRBD1 (6 bases). The CDR3 is 14 residues long. V was pared by 2 bases and J by 4 bases, with 12 bases between. Germline V CDR1 and CDR2: MNHEY, SVGAGI. The CDR3 coding sequence is TGTGCCAGCAGTTACGGGGCAGGGGCGTACGAGCAGTACTTC. Protein product: CASSYGAGAYEQYF.

The chain combines TRBV7-9 with TRBJ2-1; D is perhaps TRBD2 (6 bases). The V gene's germline CDR1 is SEHNR and CDR2 FQNEAQ (reference sequence). This CDR3 contains 14 residues. Trimming removed 6 bases at V and 4 bases at J, with 13 bases between. The CDR3 coding sequence is TGTGCCAGCAGTCAGGACTATGGTTACAATGAGCAGTTCTTC. It codes for CASSQDYGYNEQFF. The full variable domain, its missing parts supplied by reference TRBV7-9 and TRBJ2-1, is DTGVSQNPRHKITKRGQNVTFRCDPISEHNRLYWYRQTLGQGPEFLTYFQNEAQLEKSRLLSDRFSAERPKGSFSTLEIQRTEQGDSAMYLCASSQDYGYNEQFFGPGTRLTVL.

The rearrangement links TRBV9 to TRBJ2-1; D is perhaps TRBD2 (6 bases). CDR1 and CDR2 (germline): SGDLS, YYNGEE. This CDR3 is built from 18 residues. V was clipped by 0 bases and J by 0 bases, with 16 bases between them. CDR3 residues: CASSVAETRTPSYNEQFF. CDR3 coding DNA: TGTGCCAGCAGCGTAGCAGAGACTAGGACACCCTCCTACAATGAGCAGTTCTTC.

This clone was observed a single time. The genes are TRBV7-3 and TRBJ2-7; unclear D gene. Trimming removed 5 bases at V and 3 bases at J, with 20 bases between. The V gene's germline CDR1 is SGHTA and CDR2 FQGTGA. The CDR3 has 16 amino acids. CDR3 bases: TGTGCCAGCAGCCCCAGTAGACGCGAAGCTTTCTACGAGCAGTACTTC. This codes for CASSPSRREAFYEQYF. Looking up the rest from reference TRBV7-3 and TRBJ2-7 gives the full variable domain: GAGVSQTPSNKVTEKGKYVELRCDPISGHTALYWYRQSLGQGPEFLIYFQGTGAADDSGLPNDRFFAVRPEGSVSTLKIQRTERGDSAVYLCASSPSRREAFYEQYFGPGTRLTVT.

The V call is TRBV11-1, the J call TRBJ2-3; TRBD2 matches 9 bases. The CDR3 runs to 16 residues. The ends lost 5 bases at V and 4 bases at J; junction bases unmatched: 10. Germline assignment: CDR1 SGHAT and CDR2 FQDESV (reference sequence). The CDR3 region has the DNA TGTGCCAGCAGCCTCCTTAGCGGGAGCAGCCCAGATACGCAGTATTTT. This codes for CASSLLSGSSPDTQYF.

The rearrangement joins TRBV6-1 to TRBJ1-5; D gene unclear. With 6 bases removed from V and 3 bases from J, the gap between germline ends came to 9 bases. The CDR3 sequence is 13 residues long. Germline V gene data show CDR1 as MNHNS and CDR2 as SASEGT. For the CDR3, the DNA is TGTGCCAGCAGCGGAAACCTCAATCAGCCCCAGCATTTT. Translation: CASSGNLNQPQHF.

The rearrangement links TRBV6-5 to TRBJ2-3; D possibly corresponds to TRBD2 (5 bases). The CDR3 totals 15 residues. Germline values: CDR1 MNHEY, CDR2 SVGAGI. The V and J ends lost 0 bases and 2 bases respectively, with 9 bases between them. CDR3 protein: CASSYSRRSTDTQYF. The CDR3 DNA sequence: TGTGCCAGCAGTTACTCGAGGAGGTCCACAGATACGCAGTATTTT.

The J gene is TRBJ1-4, the V gene TRBV10-3, with TRBD1 matching over 9 bases. This CDR3 spans 16 amino acids. Germline V gene lookup returns CDR1 ENHRY and CDR2 SYGVKD. Trimming cost V 3 bases and J 5 bases; bases outside gene matches: 7. The CDR3 protein is CAISDPHGTGNEKLFF. As DNA, the CDR3 is TGTGCCATCAGTGACCCTCACGGGACAGGGAATGAAAAACTGTTTTTT.